The following is a T cell receptor beta chain sequence with its context. TCRdb re-called the 5' RACE reads with MiXCR, one entry per CDR3 protein. Of 100,000 to 140,000 distinct CDR3 sequences listed, approximately 10% are singletons. The data are from a study of early T cells in non-severe SARS-CoV-2 infection. Trimming shortened V by 6 bases and J by 4 bases, and 9 bases separated the two germline ends. Looked up from germline, CDR1 is MGHDK and CDR2 is SYGVNS. CDR3 length: 12 residues. The receptor's source is an adult who was a healthcare worker with PCR-confirmed SARS-CoV-2 infection or an uninfected control (not recorded which). The V and J genes are TRBV25-1 and TRBJ2-5; D is perhaps TRBD2 (5 bases). The sequenced material came from whole blood. The CDR3 DNA is TGTGCCAGCAGAAGTAGCGTAGAGACCCAGTACTTC. Translated: CASRSSVETQYF. The full variable domain, rest sourced from reference TRBV25-1 and TRBJ2-5, is EADIYQTPRYLVIGTGKKITLECSQTMGHDKMYWYQQDPGMELHLIHYSYGVNSTEKGDLSSESTVSRIRTEHFPLTLESARPSHTSQYLCASRSSVETQYFGPGTRLLVL.